A selection of T cell receptor beta chains follows, all from one sample in a study of blood T cells in healthy people across ages. TCRdb independently ran MiXCR on the 5' RACE reads; one entry per CDR3 protein. The data contain about a million distinct CDR3 sequences, about 53% of them singletons. The sample consisted of blood. The receptor set was obtained from an older woman in good health. Each CDR3 is given with its conserved first and last residue. D genes are given only for firm matches. Expanded clones are given a class, and other clones once, few, many or no size at all.

>TRBJ2-1|NA|TRBV4-1|NA
TGCGCCAGCAGCCTAGATTTTGAGGTTACCCAGTTCTTC
CASSLDFEVTQFF
>TRBJ2-5|NA|TRBV5-1|TRBD2
TGCGCCAGCAGCACCACTAGCGGGAGGGCCTCTGAGACCCAGTACTTC
CASSTTSGRASETQYF
>TRBJ2-7|NA|TRBV14|TRBD2
TGTGCCAGCAGCCAATTTAGCGGGAGGTCCTACAATGAGCAGTACTTC
CASSQFSGRSYNEQYF
>TRBJ2-7|NA|TRBV11-1|TRBD1
TGTACCAGCAGCTCCCGGGACAGGGCCACCTACGAGCAGTACTTC
CTSSSRDRATYEQYF
>TRBJ2-7|NA|TRBV5-5|TRBD1
TGTGCCAGCAGCCTAGGGGGCTGGAGTCGCGAGCAGTACTTC
CASSLGGWSREQYF
>TRBJ1-4|NA|TRBV7-9|TRBD1
TGTGCCTATAGGGGGACAGGGAGAACTGCAACTAATGAAAAACTGTTTTTT
CAYRGTGRTATNEKLFF
>TRBJ2-7|few|TRBV30|NA
TGTGCCTGGGGTCCGACAGTCTACGAGCAGTACTTC
CAWGPTVYEQYF
>TRBJ2-1|NA|TRBV20-1|NA
TGCAGTGCTAGAGATCACAGATCTGAGCAGTTCTTC
CSARDHRSEQFF
>TRBJ2-1|few|TRBV2|NA
TGTGCCAGCAGTGGGGAGACCAATGAGCAGTTCTTC
CASSGETNEQFF
>TRBJ1-6|NA|TRBV5-1|NA
TGCGCCAGCAGGATCGGGAATAATTCACCCCTCCACTTT
CASRIGNNSPLHF
>TRBJ1-5|NA|TRBV20-1|NA
TGCAGTTCATCAGTACAGGGTGATCAGCCCCAGCATTTT
CSSSVQGDQPQHF
>TRBJ2-6|few|TRBV10-3|NA
TGTGCCATCAGCGGGGGATTCGCTGGGGCCAACGTCCTGACTTTC
CAISGGFAGANVLTF
>TRBJ2-3|NA|TRBV28|NA
TGTGCCAGCAGTTTAATTTTCGGGGCAGATACGCAGTATTTT
CASSLIFGADTQYF
>TRBJ1-1|NA|TRBV29-1|NA
TGCAGCGCGAGACTGCGGAACACTGAAGCTTTCTTT
CSARLRNTEAFF
>TRBJ2-5|NA|TRBV20-1|TRBD2
TGCAGTGCTCCCACTAGCGGGAGGAATCGGCGGACCCAGTACTTC
CSAPTSGRNRRTQYF
>TRBJ1-2|few|TRBV7-6|NA
TGTGCCAGCAGCCCACGGATTTCCGATGGCTACACCTTC
CASSPRISDGYTF
>TRBJ2-3|NA|TRBV5-1|NA
TGCGCCAGCAGCTTGGCCGTACGGTCAGGTCGAGCGGATACGCGGTATTTT
CASSLAVRSGRADTRYF
>TRBJ2-7|NA|TRBV5-6|TRBD2
TGTGCCAGCAGCTGGGGGGGACTCTTCTACGAGCAGTACTTC
CASSWGGLFYEQYF
>TRBJ2-5|NA|TRBV20-1|NA
TGCAGTGCTCCCCCGGGAGCCCAAGAGACCCAGTACTTC
CSAPPGAQETQYF
>TRBJ2-1|NA|TRBV27|TRBD2
TGTGCCAGCAGTTTATCGATTCGCGGGAGTAGTAATGAGCAGTTCTTC
CASSLSIRGSSNEQFF
>TRBJ2-3|many|TRBV5-1|NA
TGCGCCAGCAGCTTGGATGGCTTTAGCACAGATACGCAGTATTTT
CASSLDGFSTDTQYF
>TRBJ2-2|few|TRBV25-1|NA
TGTGCCAGCACACAAGCGGAGGAGCTTGGGGAGCTGTTTTTT
CASTQAEELGELFF
>TRBJ1-4|few|TRBV6-5|NA
TGTGCCAGCAGTAGCCGTGAAGCCGGTCTTTATGAAAAACTGTTTTTT
CASSSREAGLYEKLFF
>TRBJ2-5|NA|TRBV7-2|TRBD2
TGTGCCAGCATCCTAGGACTAGCGGGGGGCCAAGAGACCCAGTACTTC
CASILGLAGGQETQYF
>TRBJ2-7|NA|TRBV4-1|TRBD2
TGCGCCAGCAGCCTCCGTAGCGGGAGCTCCTACGAGCAGTACTTC
CASSLRSGSSYEQYF
>TRBJ2-5|few|TRBV11-3|TRBD1
TGTGCCAGCAGCTTAGGATACAGGGGGCAAGAGACCCAGTACTTC
CASSLGYRGQETQYF
>TRBJ2-1|NA|TRBV20-1|TRBD2
TGCAGTGCAACCCCACTAGCGGGAGGTAAGGAGCAGTTCTTC
CSATPLAGGKEQFF
>TRBJ2-5|NA|TRBV20-1|NA
TGCAGTGCTAGAGATTGTAGGGAGCACAATGAGCAGTACTTC
CSARDCREHNEQYF
>TRBJ2-5|NA|TRBV12-3/TRBV12-4|TRBD1
TGTGCCAGCAGTCCGGGGTACAGGGGCTCAGGGTACTTC
CASSPGYRGSGYF
>TRBJ2-5|NA|TRBV6-2/TRBV6-3|NA
TGTGCCAGCAGCATCGGAAATGAGCAGTACTTC
CASSIGNEQYF
>TRBJ1-2|NA|TRBV7-2|NA
TGTGCCAGCAGCTTAGGGGGGGACCAGGGCCCCTATGGCTACACCTTC
CASSLGGDQGPYGYTF
>TRBJ1-4|NA|TRBV3-1|NA
TGTGCCAGCAGCCATGGACAGACTAATGAAAAACTGTTTTTT
CASSHGQTNEKLFF
>TRBJ1-4|NA|TRBV6-7|NA
TGTGCCAGCAGTTACCGGAAGAGGCATAATGAAAAACTGTTTTTT
CASSYRKRHNEKLFF
>TRBJ1-4|NA|TRBV4-2|NA
TGTGCCAGCAGCCCGTATGAATCGGGGTTGGGGAGAGGAAAACTGTTTTTT
CASSPYESGLGRGKLFF
>TRBJ2-7|NA|TRBV6-5|TRBD1
TGTGCCAGCAGCATGGGACAGGAAGCCTACGAGCAGTACTTC
CASSMGQEAYEQYF
>TRBJ1-3|few|TRBV7-2|NA
TGTGCCAGCAGCTTTACAGGGAATCGAAACACCATATATTTT
CASSFTGNRNTIYF
>TRBJ2-1|NA|TRBV20-1|TRBD2
TGCAGCGCGGGACTAGCGGGGTACAATGAGCAGTTCTTC
CSAGLAGYNEQFF
>TRBJ2-5|NA|TRBV29-1|TRBD2
TGCAGCGTTGACGGCGGGAGAGGGGATGAGCAGTACTTC
CSVDGGRGDEQYF
>TRBJ2-1|few|TRBV6-2/TRBV6-3|NA
TGTGCTACGACCGGGGCGACCTACAATGAGCAGTTCTTC
CATTGATYNEQFF
>TRBJ2-3|NA|TRBV6-2/TRBV6-3|TRBD2
TGTGCCAGCAGGGACGGGACTAGCGGAACAGATACGCAGTATTTT
CASRDGTSGTDTQYF
>TRBJ2-5|few|TRBV4-2|TRBD2
TGTGCCAGCAGCCAAGAGGGACTAGCGGGAGGGGGGGTACAAGAGACCCAGTACTTC
CASSQEGLAGGGVQETQYF
>TRBJ2-2|NA|TRBV4-3|NA
TGCGCCAGCAGGCCGGGACTGAGCGGAGGGGAGCTGTTTTTT
CASRPGLSGGELFF
>TRBJ2-1|NA|TRBV20-1|TRBD2
TGCAGTGCCCCCGCTAGCGGGAGTATTGGGGGTCCCTACAATGAGCAGTTCTTC
CSAPASGSIGGPYNEQFF
>TRBJ2-7|NA|TRBV28|TRBD2
TGTGCCAGCAGTTTATGGACTAGCGGGAGCGAACCTCCCTACGAGCAGTACTTC
CASSLWTSGSEPPYEQYF
>TRBJ2-7|NA|TRBV20-1|NA
TGCAGTGCTAGAGATAGTACGGGCCGGACCTACGAGCAGTACTTC
CSARDSTGRTYEQYF
>TRBJ2-7|NA|TRBV24-1|TRBD2
TGTGCCACCAGTGACCCTCTAGCGGGAGAGTACGAGCAGTACTTC
CATSDPLAGEYEQYF